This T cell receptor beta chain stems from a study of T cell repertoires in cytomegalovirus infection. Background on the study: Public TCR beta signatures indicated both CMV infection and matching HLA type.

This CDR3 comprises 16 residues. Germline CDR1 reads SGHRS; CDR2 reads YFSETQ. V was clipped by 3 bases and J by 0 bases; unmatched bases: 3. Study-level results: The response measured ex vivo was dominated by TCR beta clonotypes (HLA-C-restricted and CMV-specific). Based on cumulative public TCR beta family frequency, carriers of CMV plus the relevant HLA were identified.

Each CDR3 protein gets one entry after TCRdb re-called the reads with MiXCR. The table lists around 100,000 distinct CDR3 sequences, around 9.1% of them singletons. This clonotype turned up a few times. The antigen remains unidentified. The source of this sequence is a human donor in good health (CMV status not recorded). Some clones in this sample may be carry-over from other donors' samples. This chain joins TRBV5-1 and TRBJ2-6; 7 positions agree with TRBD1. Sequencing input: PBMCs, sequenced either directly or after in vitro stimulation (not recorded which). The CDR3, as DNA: TGCGCCAGCAGCTCGGGACAGTTCTCTGGGGCCAACGTCCTGACTTTC. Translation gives CASSSGQFSGANVLTF.